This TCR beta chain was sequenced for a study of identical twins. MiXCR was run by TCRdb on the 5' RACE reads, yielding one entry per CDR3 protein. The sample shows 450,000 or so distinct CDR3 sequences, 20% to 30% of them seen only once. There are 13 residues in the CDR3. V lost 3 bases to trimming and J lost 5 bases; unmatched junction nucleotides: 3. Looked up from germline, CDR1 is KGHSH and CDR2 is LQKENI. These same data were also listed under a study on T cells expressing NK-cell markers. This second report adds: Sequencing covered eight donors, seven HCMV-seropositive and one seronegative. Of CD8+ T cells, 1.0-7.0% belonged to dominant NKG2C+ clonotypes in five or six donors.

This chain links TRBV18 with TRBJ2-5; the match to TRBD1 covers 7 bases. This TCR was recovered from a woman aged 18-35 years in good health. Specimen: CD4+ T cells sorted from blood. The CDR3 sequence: CASSPTGDETQYF. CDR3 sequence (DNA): TGTGCCAGCTCACCCACAGGGGATGAGACCCAGTACTTC.